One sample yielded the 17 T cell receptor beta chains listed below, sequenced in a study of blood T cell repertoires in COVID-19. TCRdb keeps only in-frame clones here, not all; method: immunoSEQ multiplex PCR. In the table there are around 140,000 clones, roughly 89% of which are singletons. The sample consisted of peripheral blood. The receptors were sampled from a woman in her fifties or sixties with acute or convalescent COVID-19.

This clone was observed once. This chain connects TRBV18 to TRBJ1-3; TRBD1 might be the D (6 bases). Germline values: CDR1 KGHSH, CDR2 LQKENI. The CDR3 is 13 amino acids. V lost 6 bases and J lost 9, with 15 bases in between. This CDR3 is CASSPGQSGTIYF. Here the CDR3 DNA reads TGTGCCAGCTCGCCCGGACAGAGTGGCACCATATATTTT.

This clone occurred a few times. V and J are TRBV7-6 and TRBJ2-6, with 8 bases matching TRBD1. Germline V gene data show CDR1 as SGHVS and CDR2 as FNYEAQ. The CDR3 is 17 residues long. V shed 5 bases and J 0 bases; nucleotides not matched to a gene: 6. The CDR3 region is CASSPRTGSSGANVLTF. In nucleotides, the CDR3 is TGTGCCAGCAGCCCACGGACAGGGAGCTCTGGGGCCAACGTCCTGACTTTC. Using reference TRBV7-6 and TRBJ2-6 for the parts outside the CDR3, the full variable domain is GAGVSQSPRYKVTKRGQDVALRCDPISGHVSLYWYRQALGQGPEFLTYFNYEAQQDKSGLPNDRFSAERPEGSISTLTIQRTEQRDSAMYRCASSPRTGSSGANVLTFGAGSRLTVL.

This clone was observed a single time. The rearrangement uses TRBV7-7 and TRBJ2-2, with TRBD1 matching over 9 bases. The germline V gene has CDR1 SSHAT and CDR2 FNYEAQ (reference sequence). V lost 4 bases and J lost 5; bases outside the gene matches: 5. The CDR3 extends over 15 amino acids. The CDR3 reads CASSSRTGETGELFF. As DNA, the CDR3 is TGTGCCAGCAGCTCACGGACAGGGGAGACCGGGGAGCTGTTTTTT.

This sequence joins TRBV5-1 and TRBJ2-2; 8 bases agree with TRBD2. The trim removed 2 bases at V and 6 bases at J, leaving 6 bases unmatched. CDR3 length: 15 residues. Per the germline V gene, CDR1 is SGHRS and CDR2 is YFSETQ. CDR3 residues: CASSLSGSVAGELFF. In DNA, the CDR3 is TGCGCCAGCAGCTTAAGCGGGAGCGTGGCCGGGGAGCTGTTTTTT.

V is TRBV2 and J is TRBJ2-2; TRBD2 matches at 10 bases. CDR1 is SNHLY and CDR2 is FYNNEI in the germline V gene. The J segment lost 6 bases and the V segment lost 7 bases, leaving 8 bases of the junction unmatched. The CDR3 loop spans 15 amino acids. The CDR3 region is CASILAGIRSGELFF. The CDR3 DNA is TGTGCCAGCATACTAGCGGGGATTCGGTCCGGGGAGCTGTTTTTT.

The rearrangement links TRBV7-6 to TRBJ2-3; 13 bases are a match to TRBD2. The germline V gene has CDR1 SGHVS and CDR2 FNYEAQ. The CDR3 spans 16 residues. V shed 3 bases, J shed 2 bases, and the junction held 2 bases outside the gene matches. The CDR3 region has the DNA TGTGCCAGCAGCTTGGGACTAGCGGGGCCCACAGATACGCAGTATTTT. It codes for CASSLGLAGPTDTQYF.

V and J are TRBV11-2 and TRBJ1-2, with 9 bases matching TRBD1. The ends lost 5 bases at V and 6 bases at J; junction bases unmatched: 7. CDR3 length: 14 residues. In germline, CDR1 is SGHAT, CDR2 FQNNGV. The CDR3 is CASSPQRDRDGYTF. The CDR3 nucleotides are TGTGCCAGCAGCCCCCAGCGGGACAGGGATGGCTACACCTTC.

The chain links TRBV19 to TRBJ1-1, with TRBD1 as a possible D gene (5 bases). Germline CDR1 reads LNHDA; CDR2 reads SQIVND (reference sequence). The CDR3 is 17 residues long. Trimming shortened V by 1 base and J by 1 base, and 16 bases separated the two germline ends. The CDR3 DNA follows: TGTGCCAGTAGTATAGGCCCTCTGGGGGGAGGGAACACTGAAGCTTTCTTT. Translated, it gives CASSIGPLGGGNTEAFF.

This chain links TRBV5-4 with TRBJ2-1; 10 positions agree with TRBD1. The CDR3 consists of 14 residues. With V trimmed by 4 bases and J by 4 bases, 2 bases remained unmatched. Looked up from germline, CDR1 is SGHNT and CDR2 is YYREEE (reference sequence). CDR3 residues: CASSQDRGYNEQFF. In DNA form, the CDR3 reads TGTGCCAGCAGCCAGGACAGGGGGTACAATGAGCAGTTCTTC.

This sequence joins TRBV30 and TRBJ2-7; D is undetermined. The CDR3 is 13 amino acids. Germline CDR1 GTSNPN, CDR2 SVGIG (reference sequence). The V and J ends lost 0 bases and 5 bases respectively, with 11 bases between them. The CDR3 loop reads CAWSVTRLDEQYF. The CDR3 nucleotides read TGTGCCTGGAGTGTTACGCGTCTCGACGAGCAGTACTTC.

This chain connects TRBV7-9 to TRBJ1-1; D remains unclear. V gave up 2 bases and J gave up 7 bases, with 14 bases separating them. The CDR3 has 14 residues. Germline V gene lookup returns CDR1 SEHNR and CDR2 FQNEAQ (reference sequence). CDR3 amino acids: CASSLNLRGHEAFF. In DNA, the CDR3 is TGTGCCAGCAGCTTAAACTTACGAGGGCATGAAGCTTTCTTT. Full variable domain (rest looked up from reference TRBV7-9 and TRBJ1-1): DTGVSQNPRHKITKRGQNVTFRCDPISEHNRLYWYRQTLGQGPEFLTYFQNEAQLEKSRLLSDRFSAERPKGSFSTLEIQRTEQGDSAMYLCASSLNLRGHEAFFGQGTRLTVV.

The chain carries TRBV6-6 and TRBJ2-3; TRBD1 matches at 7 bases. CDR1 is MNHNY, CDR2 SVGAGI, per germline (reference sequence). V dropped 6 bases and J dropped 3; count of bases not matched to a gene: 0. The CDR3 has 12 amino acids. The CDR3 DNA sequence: TGTGCCAGCAGACAGGGGACAGATACGCAGTATTTT. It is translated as CASRQGTDTQYF.

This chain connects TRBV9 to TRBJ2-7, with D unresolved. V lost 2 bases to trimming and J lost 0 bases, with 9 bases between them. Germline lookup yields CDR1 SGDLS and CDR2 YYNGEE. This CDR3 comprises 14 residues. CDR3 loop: CASSVSVSSYEQYF. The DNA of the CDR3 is TGTGCCAGCAGCGTTTCAGTTTCCTCCTACGAGCAGTACTTC.

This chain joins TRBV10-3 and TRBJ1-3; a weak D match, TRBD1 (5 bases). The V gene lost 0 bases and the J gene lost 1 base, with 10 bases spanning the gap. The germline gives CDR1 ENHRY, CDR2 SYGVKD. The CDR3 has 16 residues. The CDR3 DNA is TGTGCCATCAGTGAGTCGAATACAGGATCTGGAAACACCATATATTTT. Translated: CAISESNTGSGNTIYF.

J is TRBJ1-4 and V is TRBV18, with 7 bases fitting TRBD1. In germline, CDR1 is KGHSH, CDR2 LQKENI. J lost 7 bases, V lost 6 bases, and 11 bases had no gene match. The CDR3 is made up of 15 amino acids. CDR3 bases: TGTGCCAGCTCCTCAGCCCAGGGGGTCGGTGAAAAACTGTTTTTT. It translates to CASSSAQGVGEKLFF.

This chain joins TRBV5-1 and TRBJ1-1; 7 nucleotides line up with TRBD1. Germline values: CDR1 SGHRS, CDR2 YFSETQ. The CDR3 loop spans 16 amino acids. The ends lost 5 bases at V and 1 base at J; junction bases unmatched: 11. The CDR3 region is CASSYGQVSPNTEAFF. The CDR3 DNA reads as TGCGCCAGCAGTTACGGACAGGTCAGCCCGAACACTGAAGCTTTCTTT.

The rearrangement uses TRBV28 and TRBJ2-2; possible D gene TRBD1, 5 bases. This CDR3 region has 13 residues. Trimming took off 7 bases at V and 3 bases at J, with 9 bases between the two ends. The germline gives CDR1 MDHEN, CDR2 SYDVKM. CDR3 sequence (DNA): TGTGCCAGCAATAAGGGGCACACCGGGGAGCTGTTTTTT. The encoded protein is CASNKGHTGELFF.